What follows describes a single T cell receptor beta chain. The antigen is not known. Per germline, CDR1 SGHDT and CDR2 YYEEEE. Trimming stripped 3 bases from V and 5 bases from J, with 17 bases between. There are 15 residues in the CDR3. The data were taken from a study of shared clonotypes between healthy human individuals. Study conclusions and caveats: Naive CD4 clonotypes overlapped across several donors at around 5%. Among donors, the sharing of clonotypes was expected to be influenced by sequencing depth. Generation probabilities were higher for clonotypes shared across all four sorted-subset donors than for unshared ones.

TCRdb's copy holds only in-frame clones and misses some; the assay was immunoSEQ multiplex PCR. The sample records 900,000 to 1,200,000 clones, around 78% being singletons. This chain uses TRBV5-6 with TRBJ1-2, with TRBD1 as a possible D gene (6 bases). This receptor was identified in a man younger than 35 in good health. Some clones in this sample may be carry-over from other donors' samples. Sequenced: memory CD4+ T cells from PBMCs. Sample subset: CD45RA-negative fraction. Here the CDR3 reads CASSSGPGQTYGYTF. In DNA, the CDR3 is TGTGCCAGCAGCTCCGGCCCCGGACAGACATATGGCTACACCTTC.